A selection of T cell receptor beta chains follows, all from one sample in a study of CD8+ T cells in alopecia areata. TCRdb keeps only in-frame clones here, not all; method: immunoSEQ multiplex PCR. The sample consists of around 200,000 clones, around three fifths of them appearing once. The sample here was CD8+ T cells sorted from blood, taken at week 24, from a patient treated with tofacitinib. These receptors all come from a human donor with alopecia areata. Each CDR3 is given with its conserved first and last residue. D genes are given only for firm matches. Rows give clone size only sometimes, using once, few, many, or a class for an expanded clone.

>TRBJ2-3|NA|NA|TRBV7-6
TGTGCCAGCAGGGCCCTGGGGATCAGCACAGATACGCAGTATTTT
CASRALGISTDTQYF
>TRBJ1-1|NA|NA|TRBV7-2
TGTGCCAGCAGCCTAACGTCGTTTCCGTGCACTGAAGCTTTCTTT
CASSLTSFPCTEAFF
>TRBJ1-2|once|NA|TRBV7-8
TGTGCCAGCAGCTTAGACCTCTGGCGAATCGGAAATGGCTACACCTTC
CASSLDLWRIGNGYTF
>TRBJ2-2|NA|NA|TRBV10-3
TGTGCCATCAGTGATCTGGGCGTCACCGGGGAGCTGTTTTTT
CAISDLGVTGELFF
>TRBJ1-2|NA|TRBD1|TRBV27
TGTGCCAGCAGTCCGGACAGGGCCCCCGAGTACGGCTACACCTTC
CASSPDRAPEYGYTF
>TRBJ2-7|NA|TRBD1|TRBV29-1
TGCAGCGTTTCATACAGGGGATACGAGCAGTACTTC
CSVSYRGYEQYF
>TRBJ2-7|NA|NA|TRBV9
TGTGCCAGCAGCCCCAGGACAGAACTTTACTACGAGCAGTACTTC
CASSPRTELYYEQYF
>TRBJ1-1|medium-sized|NA|TRBV13
TGTGCCAGCAGCGGCGGGACGGCTTTCTTT
CASSGGTAFF
>TRBJ1-1|NA|NA|TRBV7-9
TGTGCCAGCAGCTTAGATGGGCGGCGGGTTACTGAAGCTTTCTTT
CASSLDGRRVTEAFF
>TRBJ2-6|NA|NA|TRBV25-1
TGTGCCAGCAGTACCGGGGCTGCCTCTGGGGCCAACGTCCTGACTTTC
CASSTGAASGANVLTF
>TRBJ2-3|NA|NA|TRBV2
TGTGCCAGCCCTACAATAAGCACAGATACGCAGTATTTT
CASPTISTDTQYF
>TRBJ2-5|many|NA|TRBV4-1
TGCGCCAGCGAGGGGTCCGGGGAGACCCAGTACTTC
CASEGSGETQYF
>TRBJ1-2|NA|NA|TRBV30
TGTGCCTGGAGTGTAATTAGAACGGACCTCTATGGCTACACCTTC
CAWSVIRTDLYGYTF
>TRBJ2-5|NA|TRBD1|TRBV19
TGTGCCAGTAGTATGGGGACAGCAGAGACCCAGTACTTC
CASSMGTAETQYF
>TRBJ1-2|NA|NA|TRBV27
TGTGCCAGCAGTTTAGGAGGGAATGGCTACACCTTC
CASSLGGNGYTF
>TRBJ1-5|few|NA|TRBV29-1
TGCAGCGTTGGAGGTAATCAGCCCCAGCATTTT
CSVGGNQPQHF
>TRBJ1-3|once|NA|TRBV9
TGTGCCAGCAGCGTAGAGGGCAGGATCGCTGGAAACACCATATATTTT
CASSVEGRIAGNTIYF
>TRBJ1-2|NA|TRBD1|TRBV5-1
TGCGCCAGCAGCTTGGGGGACAGGAATGGCTACACCTTC
CASSLGDRNGYTF
>TRBJ1-4|NA|NA|TRBV27
TGTGCCAACATCTCCCCTTTTGTCATGGCAACTAATGAAAAACTGTTTTTT
CANISPFVMATNEKLFF
>TRBJ1-1|NA|NA|TRBV9
TGTGCCAGCAGCCCCTGGGGGGATCCTAACACTGAAGCTTTCTTT
CASSPWGDPNTEAFF
>TRBJ1-5|NA|NA|TRBV13
TGTGCCAGCAGCACTGGGGGTGACAATCAGCCCCAGCATTTT
CASSTGGDNQPQHF
>TRBJ2-3|few|NA|TRBV5-1
TGCGCCAGCAGCCCAGGAAGAGGGGGGAGGACAGATACGCAGTATTTT
CASSPGRGGRTDTQYF
>TRBJ1-5|few|NA|TRBV6-1
TGTGCCAGCAGTGACGGGAGCAATCAGCCCCAGCATTTT
CASSDGSNQPQHF
>TRBJ1-2|NA|NA|TRBV29-1
TGCAGCGTTGAACGCAGGGGCACTGACTATGGCTACACCTTC
CSVERRGTDYGYTF
>TRBJ1-2|NA|NA|TRBV13
TGTGCCAGCAGCTTAGGGGCGGGGGAGCAAGACTATGGCTACACCTTC
CASSLGAGEQDYGYTF
>TRBJ2-1|NA|TRBD2|TRBV9
TGTGCCAGCGAGGTAACTGCGGGGGGGCTGAATGAGCAGTTCTTC
CASEVTAGGLNEQFF
>TRBJ1-6|few|NA|TRBV7-9
TGTGCCAGCAGCCCCCCCGGGCTTAATTCACCCCTCCACTTT
CASSPPGLNSPLHF
>TRBJ2-1|NA|TRBD1|TRBV4-1
TGCGCCAGCAGCCAACTCCCAGGGGGCAATGAGCAGTTCTTC
CASSQLPGGNEQFF
>TRBJ1-2|NA|NA|TRBV30
TGTGCCTGGAGTGGTCTCGCAGGCACCTATGGCTACACCTTC
CAWSGLAGTYGYTF
>TRBJ2-1|NA|NA|TRBV27
TGTGCCACCAAGAGGGATCTGCTATACAATGAGCAGTTCTTC
CATKRDLLYNEQFF
>TRBJ2-7|NA|TRBD1|TRBV18
TGTGCCAGCTCCCCGGGGACAGGGAAAGACGAGCAGTACTTC
CASSPGTGKDEQYF
>TRBJ2-3|few|NA|TRBV6-5
TGTGCCAGCAGCCCCTACTCCCCATTTACAGATACGCAGTATTTT
CASSPYSPFTDTQYF
>TRBJ1-5|few|NA|TRBV7-2
TGTGCCAGCAACAAAGTGGGGGCGGGCAATCAGCCCCAGCATTTT
CASNKVGAGNQPQHF
>TRBJ2-7|NA|TRBD2|TRBV29-1
TGCAGCGTTGAGGGGTTAGCGGGGGGCCCCTACGAGCAGTACTTC
CSVEGLAGGPYEQYF
>TRBJ1-1|NA|NA|TRBV30
TGTGCCTGGGAGGCAGGGGCGAACACTGAAGCTTTCTTT
CAWEAGANTEAFF
>TRBJ1-1|NA|NA|TRBV2
TGTGCCAGCCCCAACCTTCTCTCCGGCACTGAAGCTTTCTTT
CASPNLLSGTEAFF
>TRBJ2-6|NA|NA|TRBV14
TGTGCCAGCAGCCGGGAGGCTGGGGCCAACGTCCTGACTTTC
CASSREAGANVLTF
>TRBJ2-7|once|TRBD1|TRBV30
TGTGCCTGCGAGGGGGCATTTCCCTACGAGCAGTACTTC
CACEGAFPYEQYF
>TRBJ2-3|few|NA|TRBV5-6
TGTGCCAGCAGTTTTAGCGGAGATACGCAGTATTTT
CASSFSGDTQYF
>TRBJ2-5|NA|NA|TRBV13
TGTGCCAGCAGCTTTCAATCAGACCAAGAGACCCAGTACTTC
CASSFQSDQETQYF
>TRBJ1-5|once|NA|TRBV16
TGTGCCAGCAGCCCCCCGACAAATCAGCCCCAGCATTTT
CASSPPTNQPQHF
>TRBJ2-1|NA|NA|TRBV15
TGTGCCACCAGCAGTGCGCAAGCTTACAATGAGCAGTTCTTC
CATSSAQAYNEQFF
>TRBJ2-3|NA|NA|TRBV13
TGTGCCAGCAGCTTAGGGGACGGTAGCACAGATACGCAGTATTTT
CASSLGDGSTDTQYF
>TRBJ1-2|few|NA|TRBV5-6
TGTGCCAGCAGCTTCGGGGCCCGAGGGGCCACCTTC
CASSFGARGATF
>TRBJ2-3|NA|TRBD1|TRBV18
TGTGCCAGCTCACCTGGACAGGCGAGCACAGATACGCAGTATTTT
CASSPGQASTDTQYF
>TRBJ2-3|NA|NA|TRBV29-1
TGCAGCGTTGCGGGTGGGGATTTCCCCACTAGCACAGATACGCAGTATTTT
CSVAGGDFPTSTDTQYF